This TCR beta chain is from a study of early stage breast cancer tumors. Germline V CDR1 and CDR2: SEHNR, FQNEAQ (reference sequence). The CDR3 has 14 residues. V lost 7 bases and J lost 0; bases outside the gene matches: 6. Measured with immunoSEQ multiplex PCR; TCRdb has only the in-frame clones, and not every one. The data hold under 45,000 clones, with about three quarters observed a single time. The sequenced sample consisted of blood. The chain recombines TRBV7-9 with TRBJ2-7; 7 bases fit TRBD1. The TCR sequence derives from a person aged 50 to 59 with breast cancer. In DNA form, the CDR3 reads TGTGCCAGCAAGGCTGGGACAGACTCCTACGAGCAGTACTTC. Translation gives CASKAGTDSYEQYF. Full variable domain (remainder filled in from reference TRBV7-9 and TRBJ2-7): DTGVSQNPRHKITKRGQNVTFRCDPISEHNRLYWYRQTLGQGPEFLTYFQNEAQLEKSRLLSDRFSAERPKGSFSTLEIQRTEQGDSAMYLCASKAGTDSYEQYFGPGTRLTVT.